Each of the 17 T cell receptor beta chains below was sequenced from the same sample in a study of somatic mutations in cytotoxic T cells in rheumatoid arthritis. Sequencing was performed with immunoSEQ multiplex PCR; in TCRdb, only in-frame clones are kept and a portion is missing. The sample comprises under 25,000 clones, roughly nine tenths of which are singletons, and about 16% rests with the top ten. Material for sequencing was CD8+ T cells sorted from blood. These receptors all stem from a man in his forties or fifties in good health.

The rearrangement joins TRBV9 to TRBJ2-2, with a weak D call TRBD2 (6 bases). Germline V gene sequence: CDR1 SGDLS, CDR2 YYNGEE. Trimming shortened V by 3 bases and J by 6 bases, and 12 bases separated the two germline ends. The CDR3 runs 14 residues. CDR3 sequence reads: CASSAPGGPGELFF. DNA of the CDR3: TGTGCCAGCAGCGCCCCCGGAGGGCCCGGGGAGCTGTTTTTT.

This clone was found once. V and J are TRBV7-9 and TRBJ2-2; 10 bases line up with TRBD2. Germline CDR1 SEHNR, CDR2 FQNEAQ (reference sequence). With 4 bases clipped from V and 3 bases from J, the junction kept 8 bases outside the gene matches. This CDR3 spans 17 amino acids. CDR3 DNA: TGTGCCAGCAGCTCGGGAGCGGGAGGGCCCGACACCGGGGAGCTGTTTTTT. It yields the protein CASSSGAGGPDTGELFF.

The V gene is TRBV27, the J gene TRBJ1-5; 11 positions match TRBD1. CDR1 and CDR2 from the germline V gene are MNHEY and SMNVEV (reference sequence). The CDR3 has 17 amino acids. The V and J ends lost 5 bases and 2 bases, in that order; junction bases with no gene match: 8. The chain's CDR3 is CASSTWTGGDRNQPQHF. The DNA of the CDR3 is TGTGCCAGCAGTACATGGACAGGGGGCGATCGCAATCAGCCCCAGCATTTT.

This rearrangement joins TRBV11-2 to TRBJ2-7; 9 bases line up with TRBD2. Germline V gene sequence: CDR1 SGHAT, CDR2 FQNNGV. V trimming: 0 bases; J trimming: 4 bases; junction bases outside the gene matches: 4. The CDR3 is 15 residues long. For the CDR3, the DNA is TGTGCCAGCAGCTTAGAGGCGGGAGGGCGGTACGAGCAGTACTTC. Residues: CASSLEAGGRYEQYF. The whole variable domain, filled in from reference TRBV11-2 and TRBJ2-7, reads EAGVAQSPRYKIIEKRQSVAFWCNPISGHATLYWYQQILGQGPKLLIQFQNNGVVDDSQLPKDRFSAERLKGVDSTLKIQPAKLEDSAVYLCASSLEAGGRYEQYFGPGTRLTVT.

The J gene is TRBJ2-1, the V gene TRBV14, with 10 bases fitting TRBD2. The CDR3 is 16 amino acids. V lost 4 bases to trimming and J lost 7 bases; unmatched junction nucleotides: 10. From germline, CDR1 is SGHDN and CDR2 FVKESK. CDR3 coding DNA: TGTGCCAGCAGCCCCAGGAGCGGGAGGGCCCGGAATGAGCAGTTCTTC. Translated, it gives CASSPRSGRARNEQFF.

The chain has TRBV5-6 and TRBJ1-2; TRBD1 agrees at 7 bases. The V and J ends lost 3 bases and 3 bases, in that order; junction bases with no gene match: 14. CDR3 length equals 17 residues. Germline V gene sequence: CDR1 SGHDT, CDR2 YYEEEE. CDR3 bases: TGTGCCAGCAGCTCAAGACAGGGAACCGGGATTGACTATGGCTACACCTTC. Protein: CASSSRQGTGIDYGYTF.

This chain connects TRBV5-6 to TRBJ2-7; D perhaps matches TRBD1 (5 bases). Germline CDR1 and CDR2: SGHDT and YYEEEE. V dropped 3 bases and J dropped 0 bases, with 10 bases sitting between them. The CDR3 runs to 14 residues. CDR3 residues: CASSSTVSSYEQYF. Here the CDR3 DNA reads TGTGCCAGCAGCTCGACAGTAAGCTCCTACGAGCAGTACTTC.

The V call is TRBV4-2, the J call TRBJ2-2; 11 positions match TRBD2. The junction had 7 bases not matched to a gene; V was cut back by 0 bases and J by 7 bases. This CDR3 is built from 17 residues. Per germline, CDR1 LGHNA and CDR2 YNFKEQ. The CDR3 region is CASSQDLLAGAVGELFF. CDR3 sequence (DNA): TGTGCCAGCAGCCAAGATTTACTAGCGGGAGCTGTCGGGGAGCTGTTTTTT.

The CDR3 region is CASSLVQGATYEQYF. CDR3 coding DNA: TGTGCCAGCAGCTTAGTGCAGGGGGCCACCTACGAGCAGTACTTC. V usage is TRBV7-9 and J usage is TRBJ2-7, with 8 positions matching TRBD1. This CDR3 has 15 amino acids. V trimming: 1 base; J trimming: 2 bases; junction bases outside the gene matches: 4. The germline gives CDR1 SEHNR, CDR2 FQNEAQ (reference sequence).

With respect to this clone: This sample also contains other DNA sequences that code for the same CDR3. The chain couples TRBV11-1 to TRBJ2-1; TRBD1 matches 10 bases. Trimming removed 5 bases from V and 7 bases from J; junction bases left unmatched: 5. The CDR3 extends over 14 amino acids. CDR1 and CDR2 from the germline V gene are SGHAT and FQDESV (reference sequence). In nucleotides, the CDR3 is TGTGCCAGCAGCCCCCGGGACAGGGGAAATGAGCAGTTCTTC. It translates to CASSPRDRGNEQFF.

This chain uses TRBV28 with TRBJ1-5; D call uncertain. Deletions cut 4 bases from V and 6 bases from J, with 4 bases between. CDR3 length: 11 amino acids. Per germline, CDR1 MDHEN and CDR2 SYDVKM. The CDR3 nucleotides read TGTGCCAGCAGTTATGGTCAGCCCCAGCATTTT. Translation gives CASSYGQPQHF. Full variable domain (rest looked up from reference TRBV28 and TRBJ1-5): DVKVTQSSRYLVKRTGEKVFLECVQDMDHENMFWYRQDPGLGLRLIYFSYDVKMKEKGDIPEGYSVSREKKERFSLILESASTNQTSMYLCASSYGQPQHFGDGTRLSIL.

This clone was seen more than once but under ten times. V gene TRBV6-5 combines with J gene TRBJ2-7; possibly TRBD1 for D (6 bases). Trimming cost V 5 bases and J 7 bases, with 18 bases left between them. This CDR3 is 14 amino acids long. CDR1 MNHEY and CDR2 SVGAGI come from the germline V gene. CDR3 protein: CASSLKQGAREQYF. CDR3 coding DNA: TGTGCCAGCAGTCTCAAACAGGGTGCGAGGGAGCAGTACTTC.

The V call is TRBV5-6, the J call TRBJ1-5; a possible D gene is TRBD1 (5 bases). Germline CDR1 SGHDT, CDR2 YYEEEE. Trimming removed 0 bases at V and 9 bases at J, with 13 bases between. The CDR3 consists of 14 residues. The CDR3 bases are TGTGCCAGCAGCTTGGGTGCGGCCACAGGGCCCCAGCATTTT. Encoded protein: CASSLGAATGPQHF.

The chain carries TRBV6-5 and TRBJ2-5; D is unresolved. The germline gives CDR1 MNHEY, CDR2 SVGAGI. Between the trimmed V and J ends, which lost 0 bases and 5 bases, there was a span of 10 bases. This CDR3 is 14 amino acids long. The CDR3: CASSYSILGETQYF. For the CDR3, the DNA is TGTGCCAGCAGTTACTCGATTTTGGGGGAGACCCAGTACTTC.

The chain links TRBV9 to TRBJ2-4, with D perhaps TRBD1 (6 bases). The CDR3 sequence is 14 residues long. The germline gives CDR1 SGDLS, CDR2 YYNGEE. The V end lost 4 bases, the J end lost 6 bases, and 14 bases lay between the germline ends. The CDR3 protein is CASSPLRGGNIQYF. In DNA form, the CDR3 reads TGTGCCAGCAGCCCCCTCAGGGGCGGAAACATTCAGTACTTC.

This clone was detected only once. The gene calls are TRBV29-1 and TRBJ1-2; TRBD1 might be the D (6 bases). The CDR3 spans 13 residues. The V end was cut by 7 bases, the J end by 4 bases, with 16 bases between. The germline V gene encodes CDR1 SQVTM and CDR2 ANQGSEA. The DNA of the CDR3 is TGCAGCGCGCAGACAGGACCGGGCTATGGCTACACCTTC. This gives the protein CSAQTGPGYGYTF. Drawing the rest from reference TRBV29-1 and TRBJ1-2, the complete variable domain is SAVISQKPSRDICQRGTSLTIQCQVDSQVTMMFWYRQQPGQSLTLIATANQGSEATYESGFVIDKFPISRPNLTFSTLTVSNMSPEDSSIYLCSAQTGPGYGYTFGSGTRLTVV.

The gene calls are TRBV28 and TRBJ1-1, with D hard to call. This CDR3 region has 13 residues. Germline assignment: CDR1 MDHEN and CDR2 SYDVKM. V shed 6 bases and J shed 0 bases, with 8 bases lying between them. In DNA, the CDR3 is TGTGCCAGCAGAGTCACGTTGAACACTGAAGCTTTCTTT. It specifies CASRVTLNTEAFF.